One T cell receptor beta chain is described in this entry. This sample was taken from a study of blood T cell repertoires in COVID-19. Which cohort a participant joined came from the clinical history participants gave. Resolution of symptoms, clearance, or two negative PCRs was present in recovered Cohort 3 donors. From germline, CDR1 is MGHRA and CDR2 YSYEKL. V dropped 4 bases and J dropped 4; count of bases not matched to a gene: 13. CDR3 length: 17 amino acids. Generated by immunoSEQ multiplex PCR, the TCRdb table keeps only in-frame clones and is missing some. The repertoire holds 300,000 to 450,000 clones, with 70% to 90% as singletons.

Sequencing input: PBMCs or T cells enriched from blood (not recorded which). V usage is TRBV4-1 and J usage is TRBJ2-7; 10 bases agree with TRBD1. The TCR sequence derives from a man aged 25 to 40 who had recovered from COVID-19. The CDR3 loop reads CASSREPRQGAEYEQYF. The CDR3, as DNA: TGCGCCAGCAGCCGCGAGCCTCGACAGGGGGCGGAATACGAGCAGTACTTC.